Presented here are 14 T cell receptor beta chains from one specimen sequenced in a study of blood T cell repertoires in COVID-19. Generated by immunoSEQ multiplex PCR, the TCRdb table keeps only in-frame clones and is missing some. The repertoire has more than 300,000 clones, approximately 84% of them found once; the top ten carry 3.5% to 4.5%. The sequencing sample was made of PBMCs or T cells enriched from blood (not recorded which). Receptors were obtained from a young man who had recovered from COVID-19.

V usage is TRBV25-1 and J usage is TRBJ1-1; the D is unclear. The CDR3 is 11 amino acids. CDR1 and CDR2 from the germline V gene are MGHDK and SYGVNS. Trimming shortened V by 8 bases and J by 4 bases, and 8 bases separated the two germline ends. For the CDR3, the DNA is TGTGCCAGCCGTGTGAGCACTGAAGCTTTCTTT. Translated: CASRVSTEAFF.

In nucleotides, the CDR3 is TGTGCCAGCAGCCAACTAGTGTTCATGAACACTGAAGCTTTCTTT. Translated: CASSQLVFMNTEAFF. The rearrangement uses TRBV3-1 (or the pseudogene TRBV3-2) and TRBJ1-1; no clear D gene. The CDR3 consists of 15 residues. Per germline, CDR1 LGHDT and CDR2 YNNKEL (reference sequence). Trimming shortened V by 2 bases and J by 0 bases, and 10 bases separated the two germline ends.

The chain combines TRBV19 with TRBJ1-1; D is unresolved. This CDR3 has 14 amino acids. Germline V gene data show CDR1 as LNHDA and CDR2 as SQIVND (reference sequence). The ends were cut back, 4 bases at V and 1 base at J, with 10 bases in the middle. The CDR3 here is CASSTLGPNTEAFF. In nucleotides, the CDR3 is TGTGCCAGTAGTACCCTCGGTCCGAACACTGAAGCTTTCTTT.

The chain combines TRBV7-2 with TRBJ2-7; tentative D call: TRBD1 (6 bases). CDR1 and CDR2 (germline): SGHTA, FQGNSA. Trimming removed 2 bases at V and 7 bases at J, with 24 bases between. This CDR3 comprises 17 residues. CDR3 DNA sequence: TGTGCCAGCAGCTTAATTCCGGGACGGACGGCGCAGGGGGAGCAGTACTTC. Protein sequence: CASSLIPGRTAQGEQYF. The variable domain in full, completed from reference TRBV7-2 and TRBJ2-7, reads GAGVSQSPSNKVTEKGKDVELRCDPISGHTALYWYRQSLGQGLEFLIYFQGNSAPDKSGLPSDRFSAERTGGSVSTLTIQRTQQEDSAVYLCASSLIPGRTAQGEQYFGPGTRLTVT.

The rearrangement joins TRBV2 to TRBJ1-4; TRBD1 is a possible D gene (6 bases). The V end lost 6 bases, the J end lost 0 bases, and 11 bases lay between the germline ends. This CDR3 has 15 residues. Germline V gene data show CDR1 as SNHLY and CDR2 as FYNNEI. CDR3 sequence: CASSRTGSTNEKLFF. CDR3 bases: TGTGCCAGCAGCCGAACAGGGTCAACTAATGAAAAACTGTTTTTT.

DNA of the CDR3: TGCGCCAGCAGCCAAGACTTAGCGCCCGGGTACGAGCAGTACTTC. Translation: CASSQDLAPGYEQYF. V and J are TRBV4-1 and TRBJ2-7; maybe TRBD2 (5 bases). CDR1 and CDR2 (germline): MGHRA, YSYEKL. V was pared by 0 bases and J by 4 bases, with 13 bases between. This CDR3 is built from 15 residues.

V gene TRBV5-1 combines with J gene TRBJ2-2, with D unclear. Germline CDR1 reads SGHRS; CDR2 reads YFSETQ. V lost 0 bases to trimming and J lost 1 base, with 7 bases between them. The length of the CDR3 is 15 residues. CDR3 amino acids: CASSLGTMNTGELFF. The CDR3 region has the DNA TGCGCCAGCAGCTTGGGAACAATGAACACCGGGGAGCTGTTTTTT.

V gene TRBV5-4 combines with J gene TRBJ2-3, with 7 bases that match TRBD1. Germline V gene sequence: CDR1 SGHNT, CDR2 YYREEE (reference sequence). This CDR3 has 15 residues. Trimming removed 2 bases from V and 0 bases from J; junction bases left unmatched: 3. CDR3 sequence: CASSFGQVSTDTQYF. DNA of the CDR3: TGTGCCAGCAGCTTCGGACAGGTTAGCACAGATACGCAGTATTTT.

V and J are TRBV18 and TRBJ1-4; 7 bases align to TRBD1. With 3 bases clipped from V and 8 bases from J, the junction kept 6 bases outside the gene matches. Germline values: CDR1 KGHSH, CDR2 LQKENI. CDR3 length: 14 amino acids. CDR3 sequence: CASSPTGVGEKLFF. The CDR3 DNA reads as TGTGCCAGCTCACCTACAGGGGTAGGGGAAAAACTGTTTTTT.

The gene calls are TRBV13 and TRBJ2-2; 11 bases fit TRBD2. Germline-derived CDR1 and CDR2 are PRHDT and FYEKMQ (reference sequence). The CDR3 is 14 residues long. V shed 3 bases and J 6 bases; nucleotides not matched to a gene: 0. The CDR3 region has the DNA TGTGCCAGCAGCTTGGGACTAGCGGCCGGGGAGCTGTTTTTT. Translated, it gives CASSLGLAAGELFF.

The CDR3 loop is CASSLGTGGPEQFF. CDR3 sequence (DNA): TGTGCCAGCAGCTTAGGGACAGGGGGCCCTGAGCAGTTCTTC. The genes are TRBV7-8 and TRBJ2-1, with 11 positions matching TRBD1. Germline-derived CDR1 and CDR2 are SGHVS and FQNEAQ. V shed 1 base and J 9 bases; nucleotides not matched to a gene: 2. The CDR3 runs 14 residues.

The chain joins TRBV5-8 to TRBJ2-5; 10 nucleotides line up with TRBD2. The CDR3 runs to 16 residues. V lost 2 bases to trimming and J lost 5 bases; unmatched junction nucleotides: 9. Germline lookup yields CDR1 SGHTS and CDR2 YDEGEE. In DNA, the CDR3 is TGTGCCAGCAGCTTTCCGAGCGGGGGGGCTCTGGAGACCCAGTACTTC. The encoded protein is CASSFPSGGALETQYF.

V usage is TRBV7-2 and J usage is TRBJ2-5; the D gene is possibly TRBD1 (5 bases). The V end lost 2 bases, the J end lost 2 bases, and 15 bases lay between the germline ends. CDR1 is SGHTA and CDR2 is FQGNSA in the germline V gene. This CDR3 comprises 16 residues. The chain's CDR3 is CASSLMRTTVQETQYF. Written as DNA, the CDR3 is TGTGCCAGCAGCTTAATGAGAACGACAGTACAAGAGACCCAGTACTTC.

The chain couples TRBV7-6 to TRBJ2-5; 14 bases fit TRBD2. The CDR3 spans 16 residues. The ends lost 3 bases at V and 5 bases at J; junction bases unmatched: 5. Germline CDR1 and CDR2: SGHVS and FNYEAQ. CDR3 region: CASSLGLAGAEETQYF. As DNA, the CDR3 is TGTGCCAGCAGCTTGGGACTAGCGGGGGCCGAGGAGACCCAGTACTTC.